Shown below are 29 T cell receptor beta chains from a single sample sequenced in a study of PD-L1 blockade in urothelial cancer. Clones were read by immunoSEQ multiplex PCR, and TCRdb kept only the in-frame ones, dropping some. This sample has about 30,000 clones, with 80% to 90% found just once. Sequencing used PBMCs, obtained around atezolizumab (anti-PD-L1) treatment. The receptors come from a man aged 50 to 59 with urothelial cancer.

The chain is built from TRBV9 and TRBJ2-1, with D hard to call. The CDR3 is 11 amino acids. The germline CDR1 and CDR2 sequences are SGDLS and YYNGEE. Trimming removed 5 bases from V and 9 bases from J, with 9 bases in between. DNA for the CDR3: TGTGCCAGCAGGTCTGGCGGTGAGCAGTTCTTC. Translating gives CASRSGGEQFF.

V and J are TRBV6-5 and TRBJ2-7, with no clear D. V shed 2 bases and J shed 1 base, with 9 bases lying between them. CDR3 length: 14 residues. CDR1 is MNHEY, CDR2 SVGAGI, per germline. The DNA for the CDR3 is TGTGCCAGCAGTTACCTACAGATATCCTACGAGCAGTACTTC. Encoded protein: CASSYLQISYEQYF.

The chain employs TRBV29-1 and TRBJ2-7; no definite D call. Germline V gene data show CDR1 as SQVTM and CDR2 as ANQGSEA. The CDR3 has 17 residues. V was trimmed by 0 bases and J by 4 bases, leaving 22 bases between them. DNA of the CDR3: TGCAGCGTTGAAGAGAGAGAAGGAACCGGAGCCCAGTACGAGCAGTACTTC. It encodes CSVEEREGTGAQYEQYF.

The chain employs TRBV2 and TRBJ2-7, with 7 positions matching TRBD1. In germline, CDR1 is SNHLY, CDR2 FYNNEI. The junction had 6 bases not matched to a gene; V was cut back by 7 bases and J by 0 bases. The CDR3 sequence is 14 residues long. CDR3 coding DNA: TGTGCCAGCACCCGACAGGGTTCCTCCTACGAGCAGTACTTC. This sequence encodes CASTRQGSSYEQYF. Full variable domain (rest looked up from reference TRBV2 and TRBJ2-7): EPEVTQTPSHQVTQMGQEVILRCVPISNHLYFYWYRQILGQKVEFLVSFYNNEISEKSEIFDDQFSVERPDGSNFTLKIRSTKLEDSAMYFCASTRQGSSYEQYFGPGTRLTVT.

This chain joins TRBV11-2 and TRBJ1-1, with D uncertain. With 4 bases removed from V and 9 bases from J, the gap between germline ends came to 15 bases. Germline values: CDR1 SGHAT, CDR2 FQNNGV. This CDR3 contains 13 residues. CDR3 protein: CASSSQPAGQAFF. Here the CDR3 DNA reads TGTGCCAGCAGCTCTCAACCCGCGGGCCAAGCTTTCTTT.

This chain connects TRBV15 to TRBJ2-3; 12 bases match TRBD2. The CDR3 contains 19 residues. In germline, CDR1 is LNHNV, CDR2 YYDKDF (reference sequence). J gave up 0 bases and V 0 bases, and 7 bases lay outside the gene matches. The CDR3 DNA reads as TGTGCCACCAGCAGAGACGGACTAGCGGGAATACCTAGCACAGATACGCAGTATTTT. Protein product: CATSRDGLAGIPSTDTQYF.

For the CDR3, the DNA is TGTGCCAGCAGCAAAGAGACAGGGGGGGGAAACACCATATATTTT. Translation: CASSKETGGGNTIYF. The rearrangement joins TRBV9 to TRBJ1-3; 9 bases are shared with TRBD1. Germline CDR1 SGDLS, CDR2 YYNGEE. The CDR3 extends over 15 amino acids. The V segment lost 4 bases and the J segment 4 bases; nucleotides outside the gene matches: 6.

V usage is TRBV10-2 and J usage is TRBJ2-1; D uncertain. The germline V gene encodes CDR1 WSHSY and CDR2 SAAADI. Trimming shortened V by 9 bases and J by 1 base, and 19 bases separated the two germline ends. The CDR3 runs to 16 residues. CDR3 region: CASRPGGGSSYNEQFF. In nucleotides, the CDR3 is TGCGCCAGTCGGCCGGGTGGCGGCTCTTCCTACAATGAGCAGTTCTTC.

The V gene is TRBV30, the J gene TRBJ1-1; 7 bases are a match to TRBD1. This CDR3 spans 13 amino acids. Germline values: CDR1 GTSNPN, CDR2 SVGIG (reference sequence). The V gene end was trimmed by 1 base and the J gene end by 4 bases; junction bases not matched to a gene: 3. DNA of the CDR3: TGTGCCTGGAGTGGACAGGGCCGCACTGAAGCTTTCTTT. It codes for CAWSGQGRTEAFF.

The chain links TRBV7-9 to TRBJ1-4; D remains unclear. The CDR3 extends over 12 amino acids. Between the trimmed V and J ends, which lost 4 bases and 8 bases, there was a span of 8 bases. Looked up from germline, CDR1 is SEHNR and CDR2 is FQNEAQ (reference sequence). The CDR3 protein is CASSSVAEKLFF. The CDR3 DNA reads as TGTGCCAGCAGCTCCGTAGCGGAAAAACTGTTTTTT.

This chain joins TRBV27 and TRBJ1-1; TRBD1 is a possible D gene (6 bases). Deletions cut 7 bases from V and 8 bases from J, with 17 bases between. CDR1 and CDR2 (germline): MNHEY, SMNVEV (reference sequence). The CDR3 is made up of 13 amino acids. CDR3 DNA sequence: TGTGCCAGCATTCCGTTTGGGGGCCGGGAAGCTTTCTTT. Its translation is CASIPFGGREAFF.

V is TRBV28 and J is TRBJ2-3; D might be TRBD1 (6 bases). The CDR3 sequence is 14 residues long. CDR1 and CDR2 from the germline V gene are MDHEN and SYDVKM. V was pared by 8 bases and J by 0 bases, with 12 bases between. CDR3 nucleotide sequence: TGTGCCAGCGTAGGGACACCAAGCACAGATACGCAGTATTTT. Protein: CASVGTPSTDTQYF. Full variable domain (outside the CDR3, taken from reference TRBV28 and TRBJ2-3): DVKVTQSSRYLVKRTGEKVFLECVQDMDHENMFWYRQDPGLGLRLIYFSYDVKMKEKGDIPEGYSVSREKKERFSLILESASTNQTSMYLCASVGTPSTDTQYFGPGTRLTVL.

The rearrangement uses TRBV6-6 and TRBJ2-6; a weak D match, TRBD1 (5 bases). The CDR3 consists of 15 residues. Trimming removed 8 bases from V and 2 bases from J, with 13 bases in between. Germline V gene sequence: CDR1 MNHNY, CDR2 SVGAGI (reference sequence). Written as DNA, the CDR3 is TGTGCCAGCGTTCAGCAGGGCGCTGGGGCCAACGTCCTGACTTTC. Its translation is CASVQQGAGANVLTF.

The chain couples TRBV27 to TRBJ1-6; 7 nucleotides align to TRBD1. The trim removed 5 bases at V and 4 bases at J, leaving 14 bases unmatched. The CDR3 runs to 18 residues. Germline loops: CDR1 MNHEY, CDR2 SMNVEV (reference sequence). CDR3 sequence: CASSLSVPGQAYNSPLHF. The CDR3 DNA is TGTGCCAGCAGTCTGTCCGTACCCGGACAGGCTTATAATTCACCCCTCCACTTT.

The chain employs TRBV9 and TRBJ1-6; 7 positions agree with TRBD1. CDR1 SGDLS and CDR2 YYNGEE come from the germline V gene. The CDR3 covers 15 residues. The V gene end was trimmed by 4 bases and the J gene end by 7 bases; junction bases not matched to a gene: 8. As DNA, the CDR3 is TGTGCCAGCAGCTCAGACGGGACAGTAAATTCACCCCTCCACTTT. Encoded protein: CASSSDGTVNSPLHF.

J is TRBJ2-3 and V is TRBV19; 7 bases are shared with TRBD1. This CDR3 has 16 amino acids. Germline CDR1 is LNHDA and CDR2 is SQIVND (reference sequence). V shed 5 bases, J shed 2 bases, and the junction held 10 bases outside the gene matches. CDR3 residues: CASSPLDRTTTDTQYF. CDR3 nucleotides: TGTGCCAGTAGTCCCCTGGACAGGACAACCACAGATACGCAGTATTTT.

The chain couples TRBV27 to TRBJ2-1, with a possible D match to TRBD2 (5 bases). V shed 5 bases and J shed 8 bases, with 10 bases lying between them. The CDR3 contains 12 residues. Germline CDR1 MNHEY, CDR2 SMNVEV (reference sequence). The CDR3 DNA sequence: TGTGCCAGCAGTGGACTCTCGGATGAGCAGTTCTTC. Its translation: CASSGLSDEQFF.

V is TRBV5-6 and J is TRBJ2-7; 7 bases fit TRBD2. With 4 bases clipped from V and 5 bases from J, the junction kept 9 bases outside the gene matches. The CDR3 consists of 14 residues. Germline CDR1 is SGHDT and CDR2 is YYEEEE. The CDR3 here is CASSNGGWTNEQYF. In DNA form, the CDR3 reads TGTGCCAGCAGCAACGGGGGGTGGACCAACGAGCAGTACTTC.

This chain uses TRBV27 with TRBJ2-7; D may be TRBD2 (6 bases). V was clipped by 2 bases and J by 6 bases, with 11 bases between them. The CDR3 is 13 residues long. CDR1 is MNHEY and CDR2 is SMNVEV in the germline V gene (reference sequence). In DNA, the CDR3 is TGTGCCAGCAGTTTAACAGCCGGGGGCGAGCAGTACTTC. Translating gives CASSLTAGGEQYF.

The gene calls are TRBV18 and TRBJ1-2; 11 positions match TRBD1. J was trimmed by 2 bases and V by 6 bases; bases with no gene match: 11. Germline-derived CDR1 and CDR2 are KGHSH and LQKENI. The CDR3 is made up of 17 amino acids. The CDR3 region has the DNA TGTGCCAGCTCCCAGACCCGGGACAGGGGGTTGAACTATGGCTACACCTTC. Translated: CASSQTRDRGLNYGYTF.

The chain uses TRBV5-6 and TRBJ2-6; maybe TRBD2 (5 bases). The V gene lost 2 bases and the J gene lost 0 bases, with 18 bases spanning the gap. The CDR3 spans 19 residues. Germline V gene sequence: CDR1 SGHDT, CDR2 YYEEEE. The CDR3 DNA is TGTGCCAGCAGCTTTTCGGGTGGGAGTCGGGACTCTGGGGCCAACGTCCTGACTTTC. Its translation is CASSFSGGSRDSGANVLTF.

This clone was observed once. V gene TRBV5-1 combines with J gene TRBJ2-7; weak D call: TRBD2 (5 bases). Germline V gene lookup returns CDR1 SGHRS and CDR2 YFSETQ. The CDR3 is 17 amino acids. The V gene lost 0 bases and the J gene lost 0 bases, with 16 bases spanning the gap. CDR3 region: CASSLVPASLSSYEQYF. The CDR3 coding sequence is TGCGCCAGCAGCTTGGTCCCCGCTAGCTTGAGCTCCTACGAGCAGTACTTC.

This clone has just a few counts. V and J are TRBV6-5 and TRBJ1-2, with unresolved D. Germline V gives CDR1 MNHEY, CDR2 SVGAGI. CDR3 length equals 15 residues. Trimming stripped 8 bases from V and 2 bases from J, with 18 bases between. The CDR3 loop reads CASLPGRGRNYGYTF. The CDR3 bases are TGTGCCAGCCTCCCTGGCCGGGGTAGGAACTATGGCTACACCTTC.

In its sample, this clone was seen once. The CDR3 coding sequence is TGTGCCAGCAGTGAAAATGGACTAGCGGACCCCCACAATGAGCAGTTCTTC. Encoded protein: CASSENGLADPHNEQFF. This chain uses TRBV6-1 with TRBJ2-1, with 10 bases matching TRBD2. Germline V lookup: CDR1 MNHNS, CDR2 SASEGT. V trimming: 2 bases; J trimming: 5 bases; junction bases outside the gene matches: 9. The length of the CDR3 is 17 residues.

The chain's CDR3 is CASSQAATGGWETQYF. The CDR3 DNA follows: TGTGCCAGCAGCCAAGCGGCGACAGGGGGTTGGGAGACCCAGTACTTC. The chain is built from TRBV4-2 and TRBJ2-5; 9 bases are shared with TRBD1. J gave up 5 bases and V 1 base, and 8 bases lay outside the gene matches. The germline V gene has CDR1 LGHNA and CDR2 YNFKEQ. The CDR3 runs to 16 residues.

V and J are TRBV4-1 and TRBJ2-7; TRBD1 matches at 10 bases. V lost 4 bases to trimming and J lost 4 bases; unmatched junction nucleotides: 7. Germline lookup yields CDR1 MGHRA and CDR2 YSYEKL. This CDR3 is 15 amino acids long. This chain's CDR3 is CASSLAGTGVYEQYF. The CDR3 DNA is TGCGCCAGCAGCCTCGCCGGGACAGGGGTTTACGAGCAGTACTTC.

V is TRBV5-4 and J is TRBJ1-6; unclear D gene. V lost 0 bases, J lost 4 bases, and 8 bases lay in between. Per germline, CDR1 SGHNT and CDR2 YYREEE (reference sequence). The CDR3 extends over 15 amino acids. This CDR3 reads CASSLVGRYNSPLHF. The CDR3 coding sequence is TGTGCCAGCAGCTTGGTTGGGAGGTATAATTCACCCCTCCACTTT.

The chain carries TRBV6-5 and TRBJ2-1; TRBD1 matches at 7 bases. The length of the CDR3 is 15 residues. V was pared by 2 bases and J by 6 bases, with 7 bases of the junction left unmatched. Per germline, CDR1 MNHEY and CDR2 SVGAGI. This CDR3 reads CASSYLTGMGNEQFF. In nucleotides, the CDR3 is TGTGCCAGCAGTTACCTGACAGGGATGGGCAATGAGCAGTTCTTC.

V usage is TRBV21-1 and J usage is TRBJ1-2; the DNA was not used to check the table's D call, TRBD1. TRBV21-1 is tagged as a pseudogene. The CDR3 covers 16 residues. As DNA, the CDR3 is TGTGCCAGCAGCAAAGGAGGCAGGGGGAGACGATATGGCTACACCTTC. Residues: CASSKGGRGRRYGYTF.